These 14 T cell receptor beta chains were sequenced from one sample in a study of blood T cell repertoires in COVID-19 (TCRdb year 2020). The library was prepared using the immunoSEQ multiplex PCR assay. What TCRdb holds here is the immuneACCESS table cut down to in-frame rearrangements. Part of the clones is not present; checked against another copy, under half of the missing clones reflect an unresolved V gene, and the others are unexplained. This sample is represented by roughly 110,000 clones; roughly 83% of them were singletons. The ten largest clones add up to 0.7% to 1% of the sample. Specimen: peripheral blood. Every receptor here comes from a woman between 65 and 79 years old with acute or convalescent COVID-19.

This sequence joins TRBV29-1 and TRBJ2-3; no reliable D call. The CDR3 is made up of 13 amino acids. Germline-derived CDR1 and CDR2 are SQVTM and ANQGSEA. The V and J ends lost 3 bases and 6 bases respectively, with 13 bases between them. The CDR3 protein is CSVDSLGSDTQYF. As DNA, the CDR3 is TGCAGCGTTGATAGCCTAGGTTCGGATACGCAGTATTTT.

The chain carries TRBV28 and TRBJ1-2; D is perhaps TRBD1 (5 bases). Germline V lookup: CDR1 MDHEN, CDR2 SYDVKM. V was cut by 6 bases and J by 2 bases, with 10 bases left in between. The CDR3 has 13 residues. CDR3 nucleotides: TGTGCCAGCAGACCGACAGAGAACTATGGCTACACCTTC. This encodes CASRPTENYGYTF.

The genes are TRBV11-2 and TRBJ1-3; 7 bases match TRBD1. V lost 4 bases to trimming and J lost 0 bases; unmatched junction nucleotides: 12. Germline CDR1 and CDR2: SGHAT and FQNNGV. This CDR3 spans 18 amino acids. Here the CDR3 DNA reads TGTGCCAGCAGCTCCCCGCCGGGACAGTTCCTCTCTGGAAACACCATATATTTT. This translates into CASSSPPGQFLSGNTIYF.

This rearrangement joins TRBV2 to TRBJ2-2, with TRBD1 identical over 10 bases. Germline V gene data show CDR1 as SNHLY and CDR2 as FYNNEI. This CDR3 comprises 16 residues. V lost 2 bases and J lost 5; bases outside the gene matches: 5. The CDR3 sequence: CASSELGQGRTGELFF. CDR3 sequence (DNA): TGTGCCAGCAGTGAACTGGGACAGGGGAGAACCGGGGAGCTGTTTTTT. Using reference TRBV2 and TRBJ2-2 for the parts outside the CDR3, the full variable domain is EPEVTQTPSHQVTQMGQEVILRCVPISNHLYFYWYRQILGQKVEFLVSFYNNEISEKSEIFDDQFSVERPDGSNFTLKIRSTKLEDSAMYFCASSELGQGRTGELFFGEGSRLTVL.

The rearrangement uses TRBV29-1 and TRBJ1-5; D not resolved. The CDR3 is 13 residues long. The V gene's germline CDR1 is SQVTM and CDR2 ANQGSEA. V lost 3 bases and J lost 0, with 6 bases in between. The DNA of the CDR3 is TGCAGCGTTGACCCAGGTAGCAATCAGCCCCAGCATTTT. Residues: CSVDPGSNQPQHF.

The chain links TRBV5-1 to TRBJ2-3; D might be TRBD2 (6 bases). CDR3 length equals 14 residues. Trimming cost V 0 bases and J 4 bases, with 9 bases left between them. Germline V gene sequence: CDR1 SGHRS, CDR2 YFSETQ. This chain's CDR3 is CASSLAGGADTQYF. The DNA for the CDR3 is TGCGCCAGCAGCTTGGCCGGAGGGGCAGATACGCAGTATTTT.

This clone was picked up a small number of times. V is TRBV9 and J is TRBJ2-3; D gene ambiguous. Trimming cost V 0 bases and J 2 bases, with 4 bases left between them. Germline V lookup: CDR1 SGDLS, CDR2 YYNGEE. This CDR3 contains 13 residues. The CDR3 protein is CASSVDYTDTQYF. The CDR3 DNA reads as TGTGCCAGCAGCGTAGACTACACAGATACGCAGTATTTT.

This clone has only one observation. The CDR3 nucleotides are TGCGCCAGCAGCCAAGAGTTTCAGGGGGCCTCGTACGAGCAGTACTTC. This translates into CASSQEFQGASYEQYF. The gene calls are TRBV4-1 and TRBJ2-7, with 8 bases identical to TRBD1. From germline, CDR1 is MGHRA and CDR2 YSYEKL. The CDR3 covers 16 residues. Trimming removed 0 bases from V and 4 bases from J; junction bases left unmatched: 8.

The rearrangement uses TRBV5-4 and TRBJ2-7; TRBD2 might be the D (6 bases). Germline V gene sequence: CDR1 SGHNT, CDR2 YYREEE (reference sequence). CDR3 length: 15 amino acids. Between the trimmed V and J ends, which lost 4 bases and 0 bases, there was a span of 14 bases. The CDR3 loop reads CASSPGARGSYEQYF. The CDR3, as DNA: TGTGCCAGCAGCCCCGGGGCGCGGGGCTCCTACGAGCAGTACTTC.

V usage is TRBV5-1 and J usage is TRBJ2-2, with D possibly being TRBD1 (6 bases). V was trimmed by 2 bases and J by 5 bases, leaving 13 bases between them. The germline V gene has CDR1 SGHRS and CDR2 YFSETQ. The CDR3 length is 15 residues. The chain's CDR3 is CASSLSGVGTGELFF. CDR3 nucleotides: TGCGCCAGCAGCTTATCAGGGGTTGGGACCGGGGAGCTGTTTTTT.

The chain carries TRBV6-5 and TRBJ2-6; 7 bases fit TRBD2. CDR1 is MNHEY and CDR2 is SVGAGI in the germline V gene. With 11 bases clipped from V and 4 bases from J, the junction kept 11 bases outside the gene matches. The CDR3 contains 15 residues. CDR3 in amino acids: CAAQGGTAGANVLTF. CDR3 nucleotide sequence: TGTGCCGCCCAGGGAGGGACTGCCGGGGCCAACGTCCTGACTTTC.

The rearrangement joins TRBV3-1 (or the pseudogene TRBV3-2) to TRBJ2-3, with TRBD2 matching over 8 bases. V shed 4 bases and J 1 base; nucleotides not matched to a gene: 4. Germline CDR1 and CDR2: LGHDT and YNNKEL (reference sequence). The CDR3 totals 15 residues. The CDR3 DNA is TGTGCCAGCAGCCTCTTCGGGGGGGGCACAGATACGCAGTATTTT. Protein sequence: CASSLFGGGTDTQYF.

V and J are TRBV4-2 and TRBJ2-1; TRBD2 agrees at 10 bases. V trimming: 4 bases; J trimming: 3 bases; junction bases outside the gene matches: 3. The CDR3 loop spans 15 amino acids. Germline CDR1 LGHNA, CDR2 YNFKEQ. DNA of the CDR3: TGTGCCAGCAGCCTTCGACTAGCGGGCTACAATGAGCAGTTCTTC. This sequence encodes CASSLRLAGYNEQFF.

V is TRBV3-1 (or the pseudogene TRBV3-2) and J is TRBJ2-3; D remains ambiguous. V was trimmed by 2 bases and J by 0 bases, leaving 3 bases between them. CDR1 is LGHDT and CDR2 is YNNKEL in the germline V gene (reference sequence). The CDR3 loop spans 13 amino acids. The CDR3 DNA follows: TGTGCCAGCAGCCAACCTAGCACAGATACGCAGTATTTT. This gives the protein CASSQPSTDTQYF.